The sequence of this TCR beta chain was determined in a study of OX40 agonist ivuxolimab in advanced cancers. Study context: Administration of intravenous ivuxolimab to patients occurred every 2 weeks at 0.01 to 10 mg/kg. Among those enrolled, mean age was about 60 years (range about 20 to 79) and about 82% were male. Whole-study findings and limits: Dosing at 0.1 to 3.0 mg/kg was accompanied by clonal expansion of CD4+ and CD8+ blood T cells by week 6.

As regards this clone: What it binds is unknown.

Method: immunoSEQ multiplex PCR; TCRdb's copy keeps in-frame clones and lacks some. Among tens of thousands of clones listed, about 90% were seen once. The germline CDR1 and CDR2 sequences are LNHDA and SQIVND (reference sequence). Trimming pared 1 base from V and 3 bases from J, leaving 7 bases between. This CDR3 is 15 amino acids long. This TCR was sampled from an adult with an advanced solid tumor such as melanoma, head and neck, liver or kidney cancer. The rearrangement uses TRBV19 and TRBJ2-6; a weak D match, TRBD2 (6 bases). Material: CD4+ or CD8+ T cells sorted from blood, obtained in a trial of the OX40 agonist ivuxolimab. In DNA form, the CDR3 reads TGTGCCAGTAGTATAGGGGGGGATGGGGCCAACGTCCTGACTTTC. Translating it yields CASSIGGDGANVLTF.